What follows is one T cell receptor (beta chain) and its context. The record originates from a study of control samples from healthy donors and cancer patients. Data came from immunoSEQ multiplex PCR; TCRdb stores just in-frame clones and leaves some out. The sample includes around 95,000 clones, over 80% of them seen just once. Sequences were obtained from blood. This clonotype was obtained from a man aged 25 to 40 in good health.

The CDR3 loop reads CASSLDRDAEAFF. Written as DNA, the CDR3 is TGTGCCAGCAGCTTAGACAGGGATGCTGAAGCTTTCTTT. The J gene is TRBJ1-1, the V gene TRBV7-7; possible D gene TRBD1, 6 bases. The V and J ends lost 1 base and 6 bases respectively, with 9 bases between them. This CDR3 spans 13 amino acids. Germline loops: CDR1 SSHAT, CDR2 FNYEAQ (reference sequence).